This T cell receptor beta chain was recovered during a study of metastatic and nonmetastatic thyroid tumors. TCRdb re-analyzed the PCR reads using MiXCR. The table includes 16,000 or so clones, 20% to 25% detected once. Thyroid surgery was performed in patients who had received no treatment beforehand. This clone was counted ten times or more. This CDR3 region has 14 residues. V lost 4 bases and J lost 1; bases outside the gene matches: 3. Germline CDR1 and CDR2: SGHDT and YYEEEE. Sequencing was carried out using tumor tissue. This chain links TRBV5-6 with TRBJ2-5; 8 bases are a match to TRBD1. This TCR derives from a male donor with papillary thyroid cancer or a benign thyroid nodule (not recorded which). Some clones in this sample may be carry-over from other donors' samples. The DNA of the CDR3 is TGTGCCAGCAGCCGCGGGACAGGCCAAGAGACCCAGTACTTC. Translating it yields CASSRGTGQETQYF.